These 27 T cell receptor beta chains came from one sample sequenced in a study of CD8 T cells in ankylosing spondylitis. Study results and limitations: Among TCR beta sequences, a motif of eight highly homologous variants appeared characteristic of ankylosing spondylitis blood.

TCRdb used MiXCR to reprocess the 5' RACE reads, holding one entry per CDR3 protein. The table shows 670,000 or so distinct CDR3 sequences, with 15% to 20% occurring only once. No antigen has been assigned to these receptors. Sequencing input: blood, either unsorted or a sorted T cell fraction (not recorded which). The receptors originated from a male donor with ankylosing spondylitis.

This clonotype came up a few times. The rearrangement joins TRBV7-8 to TRBJ2-1; a weak D match, TRBD2 (5 bases). V dropped 3 bases and J dropped 4 bases, with 16 bases sitting between them. CDR1 and CDR2 (germline): SGHVS, FQNEAQ. The CDR3 runs to 16 residues. This CDR3 is CASSFQVGDEYNEQFF. The DNA for the CDR3 is TGTGCCAGCAGCTTTCAGGTGGGAGATGAGTACAATGAGCAGTTCTTC.

V is TRBV29-1 and J is TRBJ2-1, with 9 bases identical to TRBD1. This CDR3 contains 12 residues. Losses at the gene ends were 7 bases for V and 4 bases for J; bases not matched to a gene: 2. Germline CDR1 is SQVTM and CDR2 is ANQGSEA. CDR3 region: CSGGQGYNEQFF. The CDR3 DNA is TGCAGCGGCGGACAGGGGTACAATGAGCAGTTCTTC.

V gene TRBV4-1 combines with J gene TRBJ2-7; 7 bases fit TRBD2. Germline lookup yields CDR1 MGHRA and CDR2 YSYEKL. This CDR3 spans 18 amino acids. Trimming cost V 1 base and J 2 bases; bases outside gene matches: 14. The CDR3 sequence: CASSQVSYQAGLPYEQYF. The CDR3 DNA follows: TGCGCCAGCAGCCAAGTCAGCTACCAAGCGGGACTCCCCTACGAGCAGTACTTC.

In this sample, this clonotype turned up a few times. The chain uses TRBV5-4 and TRBJ2-1, with D unresolved. Germline V CDR1 and CDR2: SGHNT, YYREEE (reference sequence). The CDR3 spans 16 residues. With 0 bases removed from V and 2 bases from J, the gap between germline ends came to 12 bases. The CDR3 bases are TGTGCCAGCAGCTTGGCCACGGGTCTCGCCTACAATGAGCAGTTCTTC. Translation: CASSLATGLAYNEQFF.

This chain connects TRBV12-3 or TRBV12-4 to TRBJ2-1; unclear D gene. This CDR3 has 11 amino acids. V was trimmed by 4 bases and J by 9 bases, leaving 7 bases between them. DNA of the CDR3: TGTGCCAGCAGTTCAAGCATTGAGCAGTTCTTC. It yields the protein CASSSSIEQFF.

This clonotype was found many times. The chain couples TRBV12-3 or TRBV12-4 to TRBJ2-4; D gene unclear. V lost 1 base, J lost 2 bases, and 12 bases lay in between. CDR3 size: 16 residues. The DNA for the CDR3 is TGTGCCAGCAGTTTAGGGTCCGGGTTGACCAAAAACATTCAGTACTTC. Translation gives CASSLGSGLTKNIQYF.

The gene calls are TRBV7-6 and TRBJ1-4, with D uncertain. Deletions cut 5 bases from V and 0 bases from J, with 13 bases between. CDR3 length equals 16 residues. CDR1 and CDR2 from the germline V gene are SGHVS and FNYEAQ. In nucleotides, the CDR3 is TGTGCCAGCAGCCGGAGGCCCGAGGCAACTAATGAAAAACTGTTTTTT. Residues: CASSRRPEATNEKLFF.

This sequence joins TRBV28 and TRBJ1-1; D not certain. CDR1 MDHEN and CDR2 SYDVKM come from the germline V gene. V was shortened by 2 bases and J by 5 bases, with 12 bases between the two germline ends. CDR3 length: 14 residues. Here the CDR3 DNA reads TGTGCCAGCAGTTTAACATCTGGAGTAACTGAAGCTTTCTTT. Its translation is CASSLTSGVTEAFF.

This clonotype was detected a few times. This rearrangement joins TRBV6-1 to TRBJ1-5; TRBD1 agrees at 8 bases. Germline V gene data show CDR1 as MNHNS and CDR2 as SASEGT. The CDR3 is 18 amino acids. J lost 0 bases, V lost 5 bases, and 12 bases had no gene match. CDR3 sequence reads: CASSPSRTGTLSNQPQHF. DNA of the CDR3: TGTGCCAGCAGTCCTTCCCGGACAGGGACCCTTAGCAATCAGCCCCAGCATTTT.

The chain couples TRBV12-3 or TRBV12-4 to TRBJ2-1; 7 positions match TRBD1. Trimming removed 6 bases from V and 6 bases from J; junction bases left unmatched: 8. The CDR3 loop spans 14 amino acids. CDR3 DNA sequence: TGTGCCAGCAGCCGTACAGGGGTCTTCAATGAGCAGTTCTTC. This codes for CASSRTGVFNEQFF.

The rearrangement joins TRBV5-1 to TRBJ2-7, with a possible D match to TRBD2 (6 bases). Germline CDR1 is SGHRS and CDR2 is YFSETQ. Trimming took 5 bases from V and 3 from J, leaving 12 bases between them. This CDR3 has 13 amino acids. Here the CDR3 DNA reads TGCGCCAGCAGGAAGGAGGGAAACTACGAGCAGTACTTC. It is translated as CASRKEGNYEQYF. The full variable domain, with the rest looked up from reference TRBV5-1 and TRBJ2-7, is KAGVTQTPRYLIKTRGQQVTLSCSPISGHRSVSWYQQTPGQGLQFLFEYFSETQRNKGNFPGRFSGRQFSNSRSEMNVSTLELGDSALYLCASRKEGNYEQYFGPGTRLTVT.

This clonotype has just a few counts. The chain carries TRBV6-5 and TRBJ2-1; 8 nucleotides agree with TRBD1. J was trimmed by 0 bases and V by 2 bases; bases with no gene match: 6. Germline values: CDR1 MNHEY, CDR2 SVGAGI. The CDR3 runs to 17 residues. This CDR3 is CASSYRQGRSSYNEQFF. The CDR3 region has the DNA TGTGCCAGCAGTTACCGACAGGGGAGGAGCTCCTACAATGAGCAGTTCTTC.

This clonotype occurred a few times. This rearrangement joins TRBV11-2 to TRBJ2-2; 9 nucleotides agree with TRBD2. V lost 3 bases and J lost 5; bases outside the gene matches: 4. Germline lookup yields CDR1 SGHAT and CDR2 FQNNGV. The CDR3 totals 15 residues. CDR3 protein: CASSLHLAGTGELFF. In nucleotides, the CDR3 is TGTGCCAGCAGCTTGCACCTAGCGGGGACCGGGGAGCTGTTTTTT.

This clonotype was observed many times. The junction departs from germline at one end; a sequencing error may be responsible. The DNA of the CDR3 is TGTGCCAGCAGCTTAGCAGGGGGCTACGAGCAGTACTTC. As protein: CASSLAGGYEQYF. The chain is built from TRBV12-3 or TRBV12-4 and TRBJ2-7; 7 nucleotides match TRBD1. The CDR3 is 13 amino acids.

The chain recombines TRBV7-2 with TRBJ2-5; perhaps TRBD1 as D (6 bases). Trimming removed 1 base from V and 5 bases from J, with 11 bases in between. The CDR3 loop spans 14 amino acids. Germline V CDR1 and CDR2: SGHTA, FQGNSA. In DNA form, the CDR3 reads TGTGCCAGCAGCTTAGAGAGGGGGTGGGAGACCCAGTACTTC. This codes for CASSLERGWETQYF. Filled out from reference TRBV7-2 and TRBJ2-5, the complete variable domain reads GAGVSQSPSNKVTEKGKDVELRCDPISGHTALYWYRQSLGQGLEFLIYFQGNSAPDKSGLPSDRFSAERTGGSVSTLTIQRTQQEDSAVYLCASSLERGWETQYFGPGTRLLVL.

The rearrangement joins TRBV28 to TRBJ2-6, with D unclear. Germline V lookup: CDR1 MDHEN, CDR2 SYDVKM. CDR3 length: 15 residues. The germline V and J ends were trimmed by 9 bases and 0 bases, with 12 bases remaining between them. DNA of the CDR3: TGTGCCAGTATCGGGCATAACTCTGGGGCCAACGTCCTGACTTTC. Translating it yields CASIGHNSGANVLTF.

The CDR3 sequence: CASSTDRPLGGETQYF. The DNA for the CDR3 is TGTGCCAGCAGCACTGACAGGCCCCTGGGAGGGGAGACCCAGTACTTC. This chain connects TRBV5-5 to TRBJ2-5, with TRBD2 as a possible D gene (7 bases). Trimming shortened V by 4 bases and J by 5 bases, and 21 bases separated the two germline ends. Germline CDR1 and CDR2: SGHKS and YYEKEE (reference sequence). The CDR3 covers 16 residues.

V gene TRBV6-5 combines with J gene TRBJ2-1; the D call may be TRBD1 or TRBD2 (6 bases each). This CDR3 contains 16 residues. From germline, CDR1 is MNHEY and CDR2 SVGAGI. Trimming pared 2 bases from V and 0 bases from J, leaving 11 bases between. CDR3 DNA sequence: TGTGCCAGCAGTTACGCCGGGGGCAGCTCCTACAATGAGCAGTTCTTC. Protein: CASSYAGGSSYNEQFF.

This clonotype was picked up a small number of times. The chain is built from TRBV28 and TRBJ1-3, with D unresolved. CDR1 MDHEN and CDR2 SYDVKM come from the germline V gene. This CDR3 region has 17 residues. The V end lost 6 bases, the J end lost 1 base, and 19 bases lay between the germline ends. CDR3 DNA: TGTGCCAGCAGAGCCCGTGAGAGGAGAGGGTCTGGAAACACCATATATTTT. It encodes CASRARERRGSGNTIYF. Looking up the rest from reference TRBV28 and TRBJ1-3 gives the full variable domain: DVKVTQSSRYLVKRTGEKVFLECVQDMDHENMFWYRQDPGLGLRLIYFSYDVKMKEKGDIPEGYSVSREKKERFSLILESASTNQTSMYLCASRARERRGSGNTIYFGEGSWLTVV.

In its sample, this clonotype was seen a few times. This chain connects TRBV5-1 to TRBJ1-4, with D hard to call. Trimming removed 4 bases at V and 3 bases at J, with 13 bases between. The CDR3 runs to 15 residues. Germline values: CDR1 SGHRS, CDR2 YFSETQ. The CDR3 region is CASSGIGFPNEKLFF. DNA for the CDR3: TGCGCCAGCAGCGGAATAGGGTTCCCTAATGAAAAACTGTTTTTT.

In its sample, this clonotype was seen a few times. The chain combines TRBV24-1 with TRBJ2-3; TRBD1 matches at 9 bases. The CDR3 contains 13 residues. Germline V lookup: CDR1 KGHDR, CDR2 SFDVKD. V was clipped by 7 bases and J by 6 bases; unmatched bases: 4. For the CDR3, the DNA is TGTGCCACCAGCGGGACAGGGTTCGATACGCAGTATTTT. Protein sequence: CATSGTGFDTQYF.

The chain has TRBV7-6 and TRBJ2-1; no definite D call. Trimming stripped 0 bases from V and 1 base from J, with 10 bases between. This CDR3 region has 16 residues. Per germline, CDR1 SGHVS and CDR2 FNYEAQ. In nucleotides, the CDR3 is TGTGCCAGCAGCTTAGCTCCAGTCCCGTCCTACAATGAGCAGTTCTTC. Translating it yields CASSLAPVPSYNEQFF.

This clonotype was seen a few times. The chain carries TRBV5-1 and TRBJ2-1; the D gene is possibly TRBD1 (5 bases). From germline, CDR1 is SGHRS and CDR2 YFSETQ. The CDR3 is 15 amino acids. The V and J ends lost 3 bases and 0 bases respectively, with 10 bases between them. DNA for the CDR3: TGCGCCAGCAGCTACCAGGGCGGCTCCTACAATGAGCAGTTCTTC. Its protein is CASSYQGGSYNEQFF.

This clonotype was picked up a small number of times. The J gene is TRBJ2-7, the V gene TRBV21-1; the table names TRBD1, a call not compared with the DNA. TRBV21-1 is a pseudogene segment. The CDR3 consists of 15 residues. For the CDR3, the DNA is TGTGCCAGCAGCAGAACCGGGACAGAGGTCTACGAGCAGTACTTC. Its protein is CASSRTGTEVYEQYF.

The chain recombines TRBV3-1 with TRBJ2-1; perhaps TRBD1 as D (5 bases). CDR1 and CDR2 from the germline V gene are LGHDT and YNNKEL (reference sequence). Trimming stripped 4 bases from V and 2 bases from J, with 24 bases between. CDR3 length equals 19 residues. The CDR3 region has the DNA TGTGCCAGCAGCCCACCCGTTCAATGGGGCAGACTTACCTACAATGAGCAGTTCTTC. Its protein is CASSPPVQWGRLTYNEQFF.

This clonotype was counted only a few times. The chain employs TRBV12-3 or TRBV12-4 and TRBJ1-5; 7 bases are a match to TRBD1. V lost 3 bases, J lost 6 bases, and 5 bases stayed unmatched. This CDR3 contains 14 residues. CDR3 coding DNA: TGTGCCAGCAGTTTTGACAGGGCAGGTCAGCCCCAGCATTTT. Amino acid sequence: CASSFDRAGQPQHF.

This clonotype was picked up a small number of times. The chain couples TRBV20-1 to TRBJ2-7; 7 nucleotides align to TRBD1. This CDR3 contains 13 residues. From germline, CDR1 is DFQATT and CDR2 SNEGSKA (reference sequence). V lost 4 bases to trimming and J lost 3 bases; unmatched junction nucleotides: 6. In DNA, the CDR3 is TGCAGTGCTACCGACAGGGTGCTCTACGAGCAGTACTTC. This translates into CSATDRVLYEQYF.